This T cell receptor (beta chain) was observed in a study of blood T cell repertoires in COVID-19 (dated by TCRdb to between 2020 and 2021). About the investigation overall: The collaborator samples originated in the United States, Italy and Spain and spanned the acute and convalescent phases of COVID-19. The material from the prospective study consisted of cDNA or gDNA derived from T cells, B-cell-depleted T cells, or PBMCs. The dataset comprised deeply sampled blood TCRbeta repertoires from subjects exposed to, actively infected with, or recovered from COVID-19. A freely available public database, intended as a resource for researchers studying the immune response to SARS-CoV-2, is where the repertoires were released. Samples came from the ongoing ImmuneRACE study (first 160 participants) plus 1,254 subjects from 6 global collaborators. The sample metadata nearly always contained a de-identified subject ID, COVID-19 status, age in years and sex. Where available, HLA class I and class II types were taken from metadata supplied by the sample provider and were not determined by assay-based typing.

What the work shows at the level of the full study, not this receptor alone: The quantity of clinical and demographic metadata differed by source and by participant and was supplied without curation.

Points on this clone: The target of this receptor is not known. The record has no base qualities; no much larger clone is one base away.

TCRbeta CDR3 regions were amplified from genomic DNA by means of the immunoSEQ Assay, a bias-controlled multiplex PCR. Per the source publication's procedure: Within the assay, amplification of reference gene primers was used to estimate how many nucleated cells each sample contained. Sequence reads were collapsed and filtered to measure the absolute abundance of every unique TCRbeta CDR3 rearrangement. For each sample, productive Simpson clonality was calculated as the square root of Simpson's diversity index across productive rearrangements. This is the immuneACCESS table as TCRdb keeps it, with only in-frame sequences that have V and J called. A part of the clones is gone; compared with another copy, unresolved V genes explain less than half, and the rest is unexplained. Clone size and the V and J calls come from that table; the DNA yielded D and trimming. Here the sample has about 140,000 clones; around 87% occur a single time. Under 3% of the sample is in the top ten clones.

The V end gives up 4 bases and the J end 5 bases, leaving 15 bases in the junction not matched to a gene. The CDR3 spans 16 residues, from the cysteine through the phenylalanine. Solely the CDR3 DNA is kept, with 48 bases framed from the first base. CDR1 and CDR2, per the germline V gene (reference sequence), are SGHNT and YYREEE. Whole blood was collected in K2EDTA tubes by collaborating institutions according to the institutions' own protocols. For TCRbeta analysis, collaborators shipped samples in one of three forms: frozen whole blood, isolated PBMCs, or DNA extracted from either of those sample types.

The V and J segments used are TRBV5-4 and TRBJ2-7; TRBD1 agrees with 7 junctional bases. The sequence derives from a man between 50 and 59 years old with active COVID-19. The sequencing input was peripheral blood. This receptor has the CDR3 CASSITGRPGGDEQYF. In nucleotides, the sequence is TGTGCCAGCAGCATCACCGGACGGCCAGGGGGAGACGAGCAGTACTTC.